The present T cell receptor beta chain was sequenced within a study of blood T cell repertoires in COVID-19. This clone has only one observation. Clones were read by immunoSEQ multiplex PCR, and TCRdb kept only the in-frame ones, dropping some. This table has 100,000 to 150,000 clones, roughly 85% appearing once. The CDR3 has 15 residues. Germline-derived CDR1 and CDR2 are SGHAT and FQNNGV. Unmatched junction bases numbered 6, after V lost 4 bases and J lost 8 bases. The rearrangement links TRBV11-2 to TRBJ2-1; 12 nucleotides align to TRBD2. Sample: peripheral blood. This clonotype was obtained from a woman of 80 years or more with COVID-19, enrolled during active disease. This CDR3 is CASSSLAGGPHEQFF. CDR3 DNA: TGTGCCAGCAGCTCCCTAGCGGGAGGGCCCCATGAGCAGTTCTTC.